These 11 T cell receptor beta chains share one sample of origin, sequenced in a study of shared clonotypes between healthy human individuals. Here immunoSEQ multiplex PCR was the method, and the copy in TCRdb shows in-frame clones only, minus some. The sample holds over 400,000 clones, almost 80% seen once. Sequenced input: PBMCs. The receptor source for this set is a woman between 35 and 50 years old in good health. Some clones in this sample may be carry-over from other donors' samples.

CDR3: CASSQVPGDTQYF. In nucleotides, the CDR3 is TGCGCCAGCAGCCAAGTTCCGGGGGATACGCAGTATTTT. V gene TRBV4-1 combines with J gene TRBJ2-3; maybe TRBD2 (5 bases). Germline loops: CDR1 MGHRA, CDR2 YSYEKL. The V end was cut by 1 base, the J end by 6 bases, with 8 bases between. The CDR3 covers 13 residues.

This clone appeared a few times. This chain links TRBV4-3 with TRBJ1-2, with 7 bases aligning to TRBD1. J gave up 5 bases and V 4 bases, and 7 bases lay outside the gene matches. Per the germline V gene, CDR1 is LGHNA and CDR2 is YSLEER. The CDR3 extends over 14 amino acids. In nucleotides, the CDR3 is TGCGCCAGCAGCCCGCGGGACAGAACTTATGGCTACACCTTC. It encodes CASSPRDRTYGYTF.

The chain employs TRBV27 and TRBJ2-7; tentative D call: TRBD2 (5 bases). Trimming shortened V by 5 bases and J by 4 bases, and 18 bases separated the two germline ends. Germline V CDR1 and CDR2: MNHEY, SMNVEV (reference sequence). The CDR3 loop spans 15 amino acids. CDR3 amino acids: CASSLAPEEEYEQYF. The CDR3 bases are TGTGCCAGCAGTCTTGCACCAGAGGAGGAATACGAGCAGTACTTC.

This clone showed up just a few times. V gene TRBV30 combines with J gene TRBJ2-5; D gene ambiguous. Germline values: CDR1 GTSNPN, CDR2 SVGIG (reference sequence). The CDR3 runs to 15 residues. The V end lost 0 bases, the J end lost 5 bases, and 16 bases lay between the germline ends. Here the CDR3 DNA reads TGTGCCTGGAGTGTACGCGGAACGATCGGCGAGACCCAGTACTTC. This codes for CAWSVRGTIGETQYF.

CDR3 sequence (DNA): TGTGCCAGCAGCTCGACAGGGGAGTCCTACAATGAGCAGTTCTTC. Its protein is CASSSTGESYNEQFF. The chain combines TRBV7-2 with TRBJ2-1; 8 bases line up with TRBD1. CDR1 and CDR2 (germline): SGHTA, FQGNSA. After removal of 4 bases from V and 1 base from J, the junction contained 3 bases not matched to a gene. CDR3 length: 15 amino acids.

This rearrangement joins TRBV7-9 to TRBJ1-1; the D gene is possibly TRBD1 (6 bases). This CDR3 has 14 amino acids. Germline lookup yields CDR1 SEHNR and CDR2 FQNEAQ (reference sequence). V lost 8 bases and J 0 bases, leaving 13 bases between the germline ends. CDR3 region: CASGWRDMNTEAFF. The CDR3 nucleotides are TGTGCCAGCGGCTGGCGGGACATGAACACTGAAGCTTTCTTT. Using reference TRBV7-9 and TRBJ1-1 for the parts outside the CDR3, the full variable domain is DTGVSQNPRHKITKRGQNVTFRCDPISEHNRLYWYRQTLGQGPEFLTYFQNEAQLEKSRLLSDRFSAERPKGSFSTLEIQRTEQGDSAMYLCASGWRDMNTEAFFGQGTRLTVV.

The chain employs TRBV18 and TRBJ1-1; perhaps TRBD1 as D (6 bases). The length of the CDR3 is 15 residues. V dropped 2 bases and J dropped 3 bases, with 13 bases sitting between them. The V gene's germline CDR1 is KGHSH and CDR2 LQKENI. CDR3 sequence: CASSPEGGRYTEAFF. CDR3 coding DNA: TGTGCCAGCTCACCAGAAGGGGGACGGTACACTGAAGCTTTCTTT. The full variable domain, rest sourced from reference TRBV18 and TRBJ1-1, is NAGVMQNPRHLVRRRGQEARLRCSPMKGHSHVYWYRQLPEEGLKFMVYLQKENIIDESGMPKERFSAEFPKEGPSILRIQQVVRGDSAAYFCASSPEGGRYTEAFFGQGTRLTVV.

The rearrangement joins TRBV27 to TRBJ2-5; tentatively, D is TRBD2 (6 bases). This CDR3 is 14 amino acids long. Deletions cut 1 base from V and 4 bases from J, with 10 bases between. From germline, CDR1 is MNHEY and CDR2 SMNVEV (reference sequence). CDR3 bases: TGTGCCAGCAGTTTATATTCGGGGGTAGAGACCCAGTACTTC. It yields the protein CASSLYSGVETQYF.

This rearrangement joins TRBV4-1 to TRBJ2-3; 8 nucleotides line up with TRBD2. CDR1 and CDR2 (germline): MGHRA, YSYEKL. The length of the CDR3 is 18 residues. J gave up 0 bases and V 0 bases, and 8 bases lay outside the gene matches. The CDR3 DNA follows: TGCGCCAGCAGCCAAGACCCTATTAGCGGGACTAGCACAGATACGCAGTATTTT. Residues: CASSQDPISGTSTDTQYF.

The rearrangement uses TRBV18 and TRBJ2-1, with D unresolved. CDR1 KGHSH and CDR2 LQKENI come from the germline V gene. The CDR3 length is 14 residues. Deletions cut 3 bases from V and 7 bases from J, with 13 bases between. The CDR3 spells CASSPARLPNEQFF. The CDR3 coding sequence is TGTGCCAGCTCACCGGCGCGACTCCCGAATGAGCAGTTCTTC.

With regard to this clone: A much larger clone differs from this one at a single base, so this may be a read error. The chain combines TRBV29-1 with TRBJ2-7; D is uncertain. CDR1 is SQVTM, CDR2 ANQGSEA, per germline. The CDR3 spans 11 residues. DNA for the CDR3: TGCAGCGTTGAGGGCTCCTACAAGCAGTACTTC. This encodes CSVEGSYKQYF.